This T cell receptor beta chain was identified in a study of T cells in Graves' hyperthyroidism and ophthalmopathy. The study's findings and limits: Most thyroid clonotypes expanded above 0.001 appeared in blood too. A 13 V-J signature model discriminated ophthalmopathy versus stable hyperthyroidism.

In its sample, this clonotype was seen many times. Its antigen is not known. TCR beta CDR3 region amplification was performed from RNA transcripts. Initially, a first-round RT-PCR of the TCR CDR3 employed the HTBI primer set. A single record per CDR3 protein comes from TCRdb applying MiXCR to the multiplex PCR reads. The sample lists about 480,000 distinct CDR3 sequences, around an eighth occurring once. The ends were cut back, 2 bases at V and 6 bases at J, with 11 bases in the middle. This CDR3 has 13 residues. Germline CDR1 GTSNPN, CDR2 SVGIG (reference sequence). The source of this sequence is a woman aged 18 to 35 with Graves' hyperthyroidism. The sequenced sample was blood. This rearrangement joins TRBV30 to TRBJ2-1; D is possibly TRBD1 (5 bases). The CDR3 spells CAWSKQALNEQFF. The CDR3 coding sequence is TGTGCCTGGAGTAAACAGGCGCTCAATGAGCAGTTCTTC. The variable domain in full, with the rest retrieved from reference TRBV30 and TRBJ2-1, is SQTIHQWPATLVQPVGSPLSLECTVEGTSNPNLYWYRQAAGRGLQLLFYSVGIGQISSEVPQNLSASRPQDRQFILSSKKLLLSDSGFYLCAWSKQALNEQFFGPGTRLTVL.